A selection of T cell receptor beta chains follows, all from one sample in a study of graft-versus-host responses after intestinal transplantation. The antigens of these receptors remain unknown. Only in-frame clones appear in the TCRdb table, and some are missing; sequencing was by immunoSEQ multiplex PCR. This sample has over 90,000 clones; more than 85% occur once, and the top ten carry under 0.55%. Here the sequenced sample was unstimulated CD8+ T cells sorted from spleen or lymph node cells, taken before intestinal transplant. Receptors were obtained from a human donor who received an intestinal transplant. Each CDR3 is given with its conserved first and last residue. Each record gives: D gene, V gene, J gene, CDR3 protein. The D gene is left open where the match is weak.

D: -; V: TRBV7-6; J: TRBJ2-1; CDR3: CASSLAGDNEQFF
D: TRBD2; V: TRBV7-9; J: TRBJ2-1; CDR3: CASSLSSGSRHNEQFF
D: -; V: TRBV4-1; J: TRBJ1-5; CDR3: CASSQEGRSGNQPQHF
D: -; V: TRBV7-3; J: TRBJ2-5; CDR3: CASSSSGYQETQYF
D: TRBD1; V: TRBV11-3; J: TRBJ2-7; CDR3: CASSRTGSYEQYF
D: TRBD1; V: TRBV7-9; J: TRBJ2-7; CDR3: CASSLGGGTGAYEQYF
D: -; V: TRBV4-1; J: TRBJ1-2; CDR3: CASSQDFGRISGYTF
D: -; V: TRBV19; J: TRBJ2-4; CDR3: CASIGSVGLRYF
D: TRBD1; V: TRBV11-1; J: TRBJ2-7; CDR3: CASSSDRAQDEQYF
D: -; V: TRBV19; J: TRBJ1-1; CDR3: CASSISGNTEAFF
D: -; V: TRBV4-1; J: TRBJ2-7; CDR3: CASSQVVSGEDYEQYF
D: -; V: TRBV6-5; J: TRBJ1-1; CDR3: CASSKDYTEAFF
D: -; V: TRBV6-5; J: TRBJ1-1; CDR3: CASSWTTSTEAFF
D: -; V: TRBV4-3; J: TRBJ1-2; CDR3: CASSQDKFGDIYGYTF
D: -; V: TRBV5-1; J: TRBJ1-5; CDR3: CASSLAGEQSNQPQHF
D: -; V: TRBV6-5; J: TRBJ1-1; CDR3: CASSYAGPNTEAFF
D: TRBD2; V: TRBV4-1; J: TRBJ2-3; CDR3: CASSQVPRTSWTDTQYF
D: TRBD1; V: TRBV28; J: TRBJ1-4; CDR3: CASSGQGVSRANEKLFF
D: TRBD2; V: TRBV10-2; J: TRBJ2-1; CDR3: CATTSGAYNEQFF
D: -; V: TRBV15; J: TRBJ2-7; CDR3: CATSRDRPYEQYF
D: TRBD2; V: TRBV10-1; J: TRBJ2-7; CDR3: CASSGTSRGEQYF
D: TRBD2; V: TRBV19; J: TRBJ2-1; CDR3: CASSTGLAGVGGSYNEQFF
D: TRBD2; V: TRBV28; J: TRBJ2-7; CDR3: CASSLAGDEQYF